These 29 T cell receptor beta chains were sequenced from one sample in a study of CD4 and CD8 cells across lung adenocarcinoma regions. TCRdb recomputed calls from the PCR reads with MiXCR, one row per CDR3 protein. The sample carries 4,900 or so distinct CDR3 sequences, about three fifths recorded once. The specimen was CD4+ T cells from the center of a lung tumor. The receptor source for this set is a male donor with lung adenocarcinoma. The CD4 and CD8 labels of this study may be unreliable.

The CDR3 DNA sequence: TGTGCCAGCAGTCCAGTAGGGGCCACTGAAGCTTTCTTT. Protein: CASSPVGATEAFF. The genes are TRBV6-1 and TRBJ1-1, with D perhaps TRBD1 (5 bases). The V end lost 5 bases, the J end lost 4 bases, and 11 bases lay between the germline ends. The CDR3 contains 13 residues. CDR1 and CDR2 (germline): MNHNS, SASEGT.

In the case of this clonotype: A much larger clone differs from this one at a single base, so this may be a read error. The chain couples TRBV10-3 to TRBJ2-4, with D perhaps TRBD1 (5 bases). The CDR3 covers 17 residues. CDR1 ENHRY and CDR2 SYGVKD come from the germline V gene. CDR3 region: CANSVRQGRLAKNIQYF. The CDR3 DNA reads TGTGCCAACAGTGTTCGGCAGGGAAGGTTAGCCAAAAACATTCAGTACTTC.

This clonotype appeared a few times. This chain links TRBV5-3 with TRBJ2-1; D is uncertain. TRBV5-3 is an open reading frame whose function is uncertain. This CDR3 spans 14 amino acids. The V end was cut by 6 bases, the J end by 4 bases, with 14 bases between. The CDR3 DNA follows: TGTGCCAGAATCGATTGGAAGAAATACAATGAGCAGTTCTTC. Translated: CARIDWKKYNEQFF.

CDR3 residues: CASTRGDGANVLTF. The DNA of the CDR3 is TGTGCCAGCACCCGGGGGGATGGGGCCAACGTCCTGACTTTC. This chain uses TRBV6-1 with TRBJ2-6, with 7 bases that match TRBD2. V gave up 7 bases and J gave up 3 bases; unmatched junction bases: 3. The CDR3 is 14 residues long. Germline values: CDR1 MNHNS, CDR2 SASEGT.

V gene TRBV6-1 combines with J gene TRBJ2-3; D perhaps matches TRBD2 (7 bases). The germline V gene encodes CDR1 MNHNS and CDR2 SASEGT. The CDR3 sequence is 14 residues long. The CDR3 loop is CAGSGGGRTDTQYF. The CDR3 nucleotides read TGTGCGGGCAGTGGGGGCGGGAGAACAGATACGCAGTATTTT.

The chain couples TRBV6-1 to TRBJ2-3, with no clear D. The length of the CDR3 is 17 residues. V lost 5 bases, J lost 6 bases, and 24 bases lay in between. From germline, CDR1 is MNHNS and CDR2 SASEGT. The CDR3 loop is CASSRRAVTGVKDTQYF. In DNA form, the CDR3 reads TGTGCCAGCAGTCGTAGGGCGGTCACCGGTGTCAAGGATACGCAGTATTTT.

This clonotype came up a few times. V and J are TRBV6-1 and TRBJ2-1, with no clear D. This CDR3 has 14 residues. Trimming took 10 bases from V and 2 from J, leaving 15 bases between them. Germline assignment: CDR1 MNHNS and CDR2 SASEGT. The CDR3 spells CATSAEMTYNEQFF. The DNA of the CDR3 is TGTGCCACCTCGGCGGAGATGACCTACAATGAGCAGTTCTTC.

There are a few counts of this clonotype. The J gene is TRBJ2-5, the V gene TRBV12-3 or TRBV12-4; a weak D match, TRBD1 (6 bases). With the DNA end fitting TRBJ2-1 better, the J assignment may be wrong. The CDR3 has 15 residues. The CDR3 region has the DNA TGTGCCAGCAGTCCGTTCGGGACACCTGAAGAGACCCAGTTCTTC. Its translation: CASSPFGTPEETQFF.

The sample holds one count of this clonotype. J is TRBJ1-2 and V is TRBV14; the D gene is possibly TRBD1 (5 bases). The CDR3 runs to 16 residues. The V end was cut by 1 base, the J end by 1 base, with 13 bases between. Per the germline V gene, CDR1 is SGHDN and CDR2 is FVKESK. CDR3 DNA sequence: TGTGCCAGCAGCCAAGCATGGAGACAGAATAACTATGGCTACACCTTC. Translation: CASSQAWRQNNYGYTF.

By share, this clonotype counts as medium-sized (0.01 to 0.1%). This sequence may be a read error, since a much larger clone differs from it by one base. V gene TRBV25-1 combines with J gene TRBJ2-4; the D is unclear. CDR3 size: 11 residues. Germline assignment: CDR1 MGHDK and CDR2 SYGVNS. V was clipped by 4 bases and J by 13 bases, with 11 bases between them. This CDR3 reads CASSVNSEQYF. For the CDR3, the DNA is TGTGCCAGCAGTGTGAACTCTGAGCAGTACTTC.

The chain combines TRBV7-2 with TRBJ1-5, with D uncertain. Trimming removed 3 bases at V and 3 bases at J, with 6 bases between. CDR3 length equals 13 residues. Germline-derived CDR1 and CDR2 are SGHTA and FQGNSA. CDR3 in amino acids: CASSFTNNQPQHF. The CDR3 nucleotides are TGTGCCAGCAGCTTCACTAACAATCAGCCCCAGCATTTT. Looking up the rest from reference TRBV7-2 and TRBJ1-5 gives the full variable domain: GAGVSQSPSNKVTEKGKDVELRCDPISGHTALYWYRQSLGQGLEFLIYFQGNSAPDKSGLPSDRFSAERTGGSVSTLTIQRTQQEDSAVYLCASSFTNNQPQHFGDGTRLSIL.

There are a few counts of this clonotype. The chain uses TRBV5-6 and TRBJ1-5; no firm D call. V was cut by 0 bases and J by 9 bases, with 13 bases left in between. Germline CDR1 is SGHDT and CDR2 is YYEEEE. This CDR3 has 14 residues. The CDR3 spells CASSLGVLVGPQHF. CDR3 coding DNA: TGTGCCAGCAGCTTGGGGGTCTTGGTTGGGCCCCAGCATTTT.

This clonotype occurred a few times. This chain links TRBV6-1 with TRBJ2-1; D is possibly TRBD1 (5 bases). Per the germline V gene, CDR1 is MNHNS and CDR2 is SASEGT. Deletions cut 3 bases from V and 1 base from J, with 13 bases between. The CDR3 is made up of 16 amino acids. The chain's CDR3 is CASSEGWGVSYNEQFF. As DNA, the CDR3 is TGTGCCAGCAGTGAGGGGTGGGGCGTATCCTACAATGAGCAGTTCTTC.

The rearrangement joins TRBV6-1 to TRBJ2-1; 7 nucleotides line up with TRBD2. The J segment lost 8 bases and the V segment lost 7 bases, leaving 8 bases of the junction unmatched. The CDR3 spans 13 residues. Germline values: CDR1 MNHNS, CDR2 SASEGT. The CDR3 is CASKGGGLHEQFF. Written as DNA, the CDR3 is TGTGCCAGCAAGGGCGGGGGACTCCATGAGCAGTTCTTC.

By share, this clonotype counts as medium-sized. V gene TRBV10-3 combines with J gene TRBJ1-2; D is unresolved. CDR1 ENHRY and CDR2 SYGVKD come from the germline V gene. Trimming left V 2 bases short and J 11 bases short, with 9 bases between. The CDR3 has 11 residues. The CDR3 sequence: CAISEGVSYTF. The CDR3, as DNA: TGTGCCATCAGTGAGGGAGTGTCTTACACCTTC.

By frequency in the sample, this clonotype is medium-sized. The chain recombines TRBV6-1 with TRBJ2-5; the D gene is possibly TRBD2 (6 bases). The J call could be wrong; TRBJ2-7 is a better fit for the DNA end. The CDR3 extends over 15 amino acids. From germline, CDR1 is MNHNS and CDR2 SASEGT. The CDR3 protein is CASSENNRDFDEQYF. The CDR3 DNA is TGTGCCAGCAGTGAAAATAACCGGGACTTCGACGAGCAGTACTTC.

This rearrangement joins TRBV7-2 to TRBJ2-3; D is unresolved. Germline CDR1 reads SGHTA; CDR2 reads FQGNSA. CDR3 length: 16 amino acids. The germline V and J ends were trimmed by 5 bases and 0 bases, with 15 bases remaining between them. The CDR3 protein is CASSPLPFTSTDTQYF. CDR3 DNA: TGTGCCAGCAGCCCTCTACCCTTTACTAGCACAGATACGCAGTATTTT.

V is TRBV7-9 and J is TRBJ2-1; no definite D call. V shed 0 bases and J shed 8 bases, with 14 bases lying between them. CDR1 is SEHNR, CDR2 FQNEAQ, per germline (reference sequence). CDR3 length equals 15 residues. CDR3 sequence reads: CASSLARLTEDEQFF. DNA of the CDR3: TGTGCCAGCAGCTTAGCGCGGTTGACCGAGGATGAGCAGTTCTTC.

As to this clonotype: The germline gene is not matched at one end of the junction; a read error may be the cause. J is TRBJ2-1 and V is TRBV10-3; D might be TRBD1 (7 bases). This CDR3 comprises 13 residues. CDR1 and CDR2 from the germline V gene are ENHRY and SYGVKD. This CDR3 reads CATAGQNTGELFF. The CDR3 DNA is TGTGCCACCGCGGGACAGAACACCGGTGAGCTGTTCTTT.

In this sample, this clonotype is large. This chain links TRBV6-5 with TRBJ2-1; 7 nucleotides agree with TRBD2. Looked up from germline, CDR1 is MNHEY and CDR2 is SVGAGI. J lost 5 bases, V lost 0 bases, and 7 bases had no gene match. CDR3 length: 16 amino acids. This CDR3 is CASSYSRSSGNNEQFF. CDR3 DNA: TGTGCCAGCAGTTACTCGCGGTCTAGCGGTAACAATGAGCAGTTCTTC.

The chain uses TRBV4-3 and TRBJ1-1; 8 bases are a match to TRBD1. CDR1 LGHNA and CDR2 YSLEER come from the germline V gene. The CDR3 sequence is 13 residues long. Trimming removed 5 bases from V and 4 bases from J; junction bases left unmatched: 3. The CDR3 region is CASSSQGGTEAFF. CDR3 bases: TGCGCCAGCAGCTCACAGGGGGGCACTGAAGCTTTCTTT.

The J gene is TRBJ1-1, the V gene TRBV12-3 or TRBV12-4; D not certain. The V and J ends lost 0 bases and 5 bases respectively, with 7 bases between them. This CDR3 is built from 13 residues. DNA for the CDR3: TGTGCCAGCAGTTTAGCGCTGGGGACTGAAGCTTTCTTT. Translation: CASSLALGTEAFF.

The sample holds a few counts of this clonotype. The chain is built from TRBV6-1 and TRBJ2-5, with 8 positions matching TRBD2. The J call could be wrong; TRBJ2-7 is a better fit for the DNA end. The CDR3 extends over 16 amino acids. CDR1 and CDR2 from the germline V gene are MNHNS and SASEGT. CDR3: CASTASTWREVYEQYF. CDR3 bases: TGTGCCAGCACTGCCTCCACCTGGCGGGAGGTTTACGAGCAGTACTTC.

The V call is TRBV6-5, the J call TRBJ2-1; TRBD2 matches 8 bases. The junction had 9 bases not matched to a gene; V was cut back by 0 bases and J by 8 bases. There are 16 residues in the CDR3. Germline V lookup: CDR1 MNHEY, CDR2 SVGAGI. The CDR3 here is CASSYSNPGLVHEQFF. The CDR3 DNA sequence: TGTGCCAGCAGTTACTCGAACCCGGGACTAGTCCATGAGCAGTTCTTC.

Of note for this clonotype: The junction shows a germline mismatch at one end, possibly a read error. The genes are TRBV6-1 and TRBJ2-1; D perhaps matches TRBD1 (6 bases). There are 16 residues in the CDR3. CDR1 MNHNS and CDR2 SASEGT come from the germline V gene. The CDR3 is CASREVEGGGYDKQFF. In DNA, the CDR3 is TGTGCCAGCAGGGAAGTTGAGGGTGGGGGCTACGATAAGCAGTTCTTT.

This clonotype was seen only a few times. The chain uses TRBV6-1 and TRBJ2-3; D not resolved. Deletions cut 8 bases from V and 5 bases from J, with 8 bases between. This CDR3 contains 11 residues. Germline-derived CDR1 and CDR2 are MNHNS and SASEGT. This CDR3 reads CASLWVDTQYF. The CDR3 DNA reads as TGTGCCAGCCTATGGGTAGATACGCAGTATTTT.

Regarding this clonotype: Germline is not matched at one junction end, which may reflect a read error. The J gene is TRBJ2-4, the V gene TRBV6-1; D may be TRBD1 (5 bases). The germline CDR1 and CDR2 sequences are MNHNS and SASEGT. This CDR3 region has 14 residues. The CDR3 spells CASRGLAGKDTQYF. CDR3 DNA sequence: TGTGCCAGCAGGGGGCTGGCCGGCAAAGATACGCAGTATTTC.

The chain is built from TRBV6-1 and TRBJ2-7; 7 bases are a match to TRBD1. The V gene end was trimmed by 6 bases and the J gene end by 1 base; junction bases not matched to a gene: 9. The CDR3 is 15 amino acids. Germline V gene lookup returns CDR1 MNHNS and CDR2 SASEGT. CDR3 nucleotides: TGTGCCAGCAGGCATCGGGGACAGTATTCCTACGAGCAGTACTTC. Its translation is CASRHRGQYSYEQYF.

The chain combines TRBV6-5 with TRBJ2-1, with 11 bases matching TRBD2. With V trimmed by 2 bases and J by 8 bases, 17 bases remained unmatched. Looked up from germline, CDR1 is MNHEY and CDR2 is SVGAGI. The length of the CDR3 is 19 residues. The CDR3 nucleotides are TGTGCCAGCAGTTACAGCGGGACTAGCGGAACTTCAACCTTCGATGAGCAGTTCTTC. It is translated as CASSYSGTSGTSTFDEQFF.